Detailed here is one TCR beta chain. This sample is part of a study of blood T cell repertoires in COVID-19. Libraries were prepared by immunoSEQ multiplex PCR; TCRdb keeps only in-frame clonotypes and omits some of them. The data show approximately 190,000 clones, approximately 82% seen once. V gave up 1 base and J gave up 4 bases, with 13 bases separating them. The CDR3 loop spans 16 amino acids. From germline, CDR1 is MNHNS and CDR2 SASEGT. The sample comprised peripheral blood. This TCR derives from a human donor with acute or convalescent COVID-19. The donor label of this sample is uncertain. The rearrangement joins TRBV6-1 to TRBJ1-4; TRBD1 might be the D (5 bases). The CDR3, as DNA: TGTGCCAGCAGTGAAGTTTTGACAGCGATTAATGAAAAACTGTTTTTT. It encodes CASSEVLTAINEKLFF.